Sequencing of this T cell receptor beta chain was carried out in a study of shared clonotypes between healthy human individuals. Whole-study results and caveats: With a handful of donors compared, approximately 5% of naive CD4 clonotypes were shared. The study generally estimated greater richness for naive than memory subsets.

TCRdb's table, derived via immunoSEQ multiplex PCR, lists solely in-frame clones and lacks some. Here the sample spans over a million clones, approximately 98% being singletons. The donors were all Caucasian adults (living in Nashville, Tennessee). Germline V CDR1 and CDR2: MDHEN, SYDVKM. The length of the CDR3 is 15 residues. J lost 3 bases, V lost 7 bases, and 9 bases had no gene match. For this clone: The antigen is not known.

The V call is TRBV28, the J call TRBJ1-1, with 9 bases fitting TRBD1. Input material: naive CD4+ T cells sorted from blood. Subset defined: CD45RA+ positively selected. This clonotype was sampled from a man between 25 and 39 years old in good health. The CDR3 spells CASTETNRGHTEAFF. The CDR3 region has the DNA TGTGCCAGCACCGAAACAAACAGGGGGCACACTGAAGCTTTCTTT.